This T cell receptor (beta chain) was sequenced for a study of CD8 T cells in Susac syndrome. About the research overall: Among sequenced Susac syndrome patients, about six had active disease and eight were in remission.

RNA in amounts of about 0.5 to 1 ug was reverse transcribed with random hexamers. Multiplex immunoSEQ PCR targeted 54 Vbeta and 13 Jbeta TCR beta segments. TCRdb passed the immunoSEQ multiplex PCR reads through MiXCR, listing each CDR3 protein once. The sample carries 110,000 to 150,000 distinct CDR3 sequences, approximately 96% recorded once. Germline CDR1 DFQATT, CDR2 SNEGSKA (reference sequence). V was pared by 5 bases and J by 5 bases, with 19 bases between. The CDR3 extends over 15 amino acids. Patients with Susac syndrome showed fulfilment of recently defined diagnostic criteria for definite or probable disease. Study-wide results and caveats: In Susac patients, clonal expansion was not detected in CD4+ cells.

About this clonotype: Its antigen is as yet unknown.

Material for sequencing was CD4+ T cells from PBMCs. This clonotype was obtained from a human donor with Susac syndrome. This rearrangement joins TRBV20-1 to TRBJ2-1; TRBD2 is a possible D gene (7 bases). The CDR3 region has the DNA TGCAGTGCTTGGGTGGGGGGGCTCATCAACAATGAGCAGTTCTTC. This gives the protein CSAWVGGLINNEQFF.